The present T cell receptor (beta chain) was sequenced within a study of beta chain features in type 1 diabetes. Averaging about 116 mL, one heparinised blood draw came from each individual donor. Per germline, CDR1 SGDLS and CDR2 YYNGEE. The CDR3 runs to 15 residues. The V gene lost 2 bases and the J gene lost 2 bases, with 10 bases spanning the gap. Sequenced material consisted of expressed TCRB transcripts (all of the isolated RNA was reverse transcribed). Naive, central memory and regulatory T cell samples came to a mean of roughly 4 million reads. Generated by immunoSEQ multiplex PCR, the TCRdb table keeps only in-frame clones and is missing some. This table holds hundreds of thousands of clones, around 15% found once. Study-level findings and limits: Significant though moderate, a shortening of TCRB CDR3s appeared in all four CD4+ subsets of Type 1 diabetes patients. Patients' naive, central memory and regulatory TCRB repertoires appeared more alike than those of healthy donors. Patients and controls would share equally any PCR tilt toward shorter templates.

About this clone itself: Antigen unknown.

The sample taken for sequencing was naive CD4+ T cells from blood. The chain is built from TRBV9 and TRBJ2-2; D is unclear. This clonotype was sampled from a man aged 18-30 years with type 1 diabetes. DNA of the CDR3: TGTGCCAGCAGCGTCACAAGGTTTAACACCGGGGAGCTGTTTTTT. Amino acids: CASSVTRFNTGELFF.